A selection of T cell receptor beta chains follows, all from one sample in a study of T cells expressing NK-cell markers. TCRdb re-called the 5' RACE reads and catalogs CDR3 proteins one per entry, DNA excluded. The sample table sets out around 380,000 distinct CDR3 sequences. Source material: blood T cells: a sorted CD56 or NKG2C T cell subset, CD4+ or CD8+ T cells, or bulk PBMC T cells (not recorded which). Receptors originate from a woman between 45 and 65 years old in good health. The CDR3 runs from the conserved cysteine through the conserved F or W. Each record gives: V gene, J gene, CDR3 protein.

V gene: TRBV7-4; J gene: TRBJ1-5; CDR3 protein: CASSPKGRVNSNQPQHF
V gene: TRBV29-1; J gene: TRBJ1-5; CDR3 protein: CSVGGVGNQPQHF
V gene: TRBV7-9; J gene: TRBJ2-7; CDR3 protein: CASVAGSSYEQYF
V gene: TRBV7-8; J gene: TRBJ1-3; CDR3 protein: CASSLSLGGSGNTIYF
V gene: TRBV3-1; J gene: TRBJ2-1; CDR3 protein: CASSRRAGGNIDEQFF
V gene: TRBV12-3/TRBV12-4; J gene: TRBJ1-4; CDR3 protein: CASRPGQGVGKLFF
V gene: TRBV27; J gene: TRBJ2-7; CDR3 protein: CASSPGAYEQYF
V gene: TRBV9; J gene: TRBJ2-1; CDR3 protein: CASSVGASGRLDEQFF
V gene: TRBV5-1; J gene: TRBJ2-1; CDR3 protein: CASSTTGDPNEQFF
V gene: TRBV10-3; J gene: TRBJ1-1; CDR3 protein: CAISEGFVGRHLEAFF
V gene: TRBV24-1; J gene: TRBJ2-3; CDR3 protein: CATSTGMAHTDTQYF